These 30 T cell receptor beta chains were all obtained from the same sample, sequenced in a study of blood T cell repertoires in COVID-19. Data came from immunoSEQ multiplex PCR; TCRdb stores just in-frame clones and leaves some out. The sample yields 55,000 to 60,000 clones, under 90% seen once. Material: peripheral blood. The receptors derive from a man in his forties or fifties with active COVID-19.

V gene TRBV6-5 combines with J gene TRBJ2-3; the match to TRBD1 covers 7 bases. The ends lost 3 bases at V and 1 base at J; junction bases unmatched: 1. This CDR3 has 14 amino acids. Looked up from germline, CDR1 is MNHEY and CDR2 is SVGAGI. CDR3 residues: CASSYGQGTDTQYF. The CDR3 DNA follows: TGTGCCAGCAGTTATGGACAGGGCACAGATACGCAGTATTTT.

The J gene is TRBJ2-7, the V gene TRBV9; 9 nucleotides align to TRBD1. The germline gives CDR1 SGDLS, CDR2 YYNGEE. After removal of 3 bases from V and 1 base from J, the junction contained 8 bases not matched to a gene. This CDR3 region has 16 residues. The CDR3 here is CASSALGGTGSYEQYF. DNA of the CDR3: TGTGCCAGCAGCGCCCTAGGGGGGACAGGGTCCTACGAGCAGTACTTC.

For the CDR3, the DNA is TGTGCCAGCAGCGTAGCTCTGAACACTGAAGCTTTCTTT. It translates to CASSVALNTEAFF. This chain uses TRBV9 with TRBJ1-1; D remains unclear. V dropped 0 bases and J dropped 0 bases, with 3 bases sitting between them. The CDR3 has 13 residues. Looked up from germline, CDR1 is SGDLS and CDR2 is YYNGEE.

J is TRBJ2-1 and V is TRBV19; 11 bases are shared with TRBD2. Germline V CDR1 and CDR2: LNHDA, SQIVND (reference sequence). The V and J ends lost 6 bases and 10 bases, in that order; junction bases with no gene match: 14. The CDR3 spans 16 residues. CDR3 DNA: TGTGCCAGTAGCTACCCGGGACTAGCGGTACTTAGAGAGCAGTTCTTC. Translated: CASSYPGLAVLREQFF.

CDR3 protein: CASSYRPDRGADTQYF. As DNA, the CDR3 is TGTGCCAGCAGTTATCGCCCCGACAGGGGGGCAGATACGCAGTATTTT. The rearrangement uses TRBV6-5 and TRBJ2-3, with TRBD1 matching over 9 bases. The CDR3 is 16 residues long. J lost 4 bases, V lost 3 bases, and 8 bases had no gene match. The germline V gene has CDR1 MNHEY and CDR2 SVGAGI.

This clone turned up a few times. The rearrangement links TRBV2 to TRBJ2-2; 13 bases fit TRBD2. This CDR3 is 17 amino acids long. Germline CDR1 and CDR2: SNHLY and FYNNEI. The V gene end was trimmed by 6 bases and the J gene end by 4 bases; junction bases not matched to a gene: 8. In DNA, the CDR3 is TGTGCCAGCAGCCTCGGACTAGCGGGAGCCCCCACCGGGGAGCTGTTTTTT. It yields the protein CASSLGLAGAPTGELFF.

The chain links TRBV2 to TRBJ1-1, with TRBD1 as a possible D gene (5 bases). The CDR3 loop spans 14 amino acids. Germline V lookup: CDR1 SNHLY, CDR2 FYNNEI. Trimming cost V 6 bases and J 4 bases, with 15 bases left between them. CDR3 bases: TGTGCCAGCAGCCCCAGGCGGGGGTCCACTGAAGCTTTCTTT. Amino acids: CASSPRRGSTEAFF.

DNA of the CDR3: TGTGCCAGCAGTAGCGGGAGCACAGATACGCAGTATTTT. This sequence encodes CASSSGSTDTQYF. The rearrangement joins TRBV6-4 to TRBJ2-3, with TRBD2 as a possible D gene (6 bases). Trimming cost V 5 bases and J 0 bases, with 6 bases left between them. Looked up from germline, CDR1 is MRHNA and CDR2 is SNTAGT. The CDR3 has 13 residues.

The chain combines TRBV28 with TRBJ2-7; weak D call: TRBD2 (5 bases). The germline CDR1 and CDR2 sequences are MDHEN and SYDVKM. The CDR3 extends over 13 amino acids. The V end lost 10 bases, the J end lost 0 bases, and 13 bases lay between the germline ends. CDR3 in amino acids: CATRGSSSYEQYF. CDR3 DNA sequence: TGTGCCACTCGAGGGTCGAGCTCCTACGAGCAGTACTTC.

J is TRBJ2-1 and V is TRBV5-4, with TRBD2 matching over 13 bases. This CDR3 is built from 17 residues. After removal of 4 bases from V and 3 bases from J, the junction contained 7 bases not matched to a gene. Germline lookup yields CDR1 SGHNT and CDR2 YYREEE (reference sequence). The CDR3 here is CASSPTSGRSNYNEQFF. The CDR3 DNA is TGTGCCAGCAGCCCGACTAGCGGGAGGTCCAACTACAATGAGCAGTTCTTC.

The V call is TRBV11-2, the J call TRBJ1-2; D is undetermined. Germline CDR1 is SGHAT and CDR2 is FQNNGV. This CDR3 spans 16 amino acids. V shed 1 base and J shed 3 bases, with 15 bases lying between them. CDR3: CASSLVRGLVDYGYTF. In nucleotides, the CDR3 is TGTGCCAGCAGCTTAGTACGCGGCCTCGTAGACTATGGCTACACCTTC.

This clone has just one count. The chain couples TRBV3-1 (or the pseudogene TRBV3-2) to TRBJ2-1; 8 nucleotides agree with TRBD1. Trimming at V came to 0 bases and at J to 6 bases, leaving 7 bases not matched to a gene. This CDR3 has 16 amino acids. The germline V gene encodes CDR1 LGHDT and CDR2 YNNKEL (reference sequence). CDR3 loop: CASSQDRTGWFNEQFF. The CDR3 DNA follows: TGTGCCAGCAGCCAAGACCGGACAGGGTGGTTCAATGAGCAGTTCTTC.

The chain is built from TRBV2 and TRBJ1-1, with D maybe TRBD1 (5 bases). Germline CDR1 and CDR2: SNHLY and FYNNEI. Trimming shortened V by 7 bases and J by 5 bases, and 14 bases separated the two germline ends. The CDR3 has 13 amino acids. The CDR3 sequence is CASTLGAWTEAFF. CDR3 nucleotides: TGTGCCAGCACCCTTGGGGCGTGGACTGAAGCTTTCTTT.

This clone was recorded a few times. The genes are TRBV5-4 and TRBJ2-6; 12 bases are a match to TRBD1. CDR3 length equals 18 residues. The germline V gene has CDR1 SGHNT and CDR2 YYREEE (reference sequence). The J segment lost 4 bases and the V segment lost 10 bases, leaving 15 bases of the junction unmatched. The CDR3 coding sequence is TGTGCCTCCACCGGGACAGGGGGCTTCGTTTCGGGGGCCAACGTCCTGACTTTC. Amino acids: CASTGTGGFVSGANVLTF.

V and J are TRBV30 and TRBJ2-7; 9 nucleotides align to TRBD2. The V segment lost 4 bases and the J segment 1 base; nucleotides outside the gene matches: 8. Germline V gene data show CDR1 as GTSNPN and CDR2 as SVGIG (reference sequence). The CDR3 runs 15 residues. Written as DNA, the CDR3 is TGTGCCTGGATGAATACTAGCGGGTTTTCCTACGAGCAGTACTTC. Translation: CAWMNTSGFSYEQYF.

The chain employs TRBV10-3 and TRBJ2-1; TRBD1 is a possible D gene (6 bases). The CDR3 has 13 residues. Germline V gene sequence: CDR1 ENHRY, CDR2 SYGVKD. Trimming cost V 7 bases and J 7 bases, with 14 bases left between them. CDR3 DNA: TGTGCCATCAAGGGGGAGCAAGGGAATGAGCAGTTCTTC. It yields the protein CAIKGEQGNEQFF.

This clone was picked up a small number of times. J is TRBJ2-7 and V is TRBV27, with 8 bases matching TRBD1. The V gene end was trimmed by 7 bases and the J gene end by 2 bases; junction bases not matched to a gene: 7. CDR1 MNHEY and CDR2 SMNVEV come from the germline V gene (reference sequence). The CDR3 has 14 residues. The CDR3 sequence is CASIPQTGAYEQYF. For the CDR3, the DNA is TGTGCCAGCATCCCTCAGACAGGGGCCTACGAGCAGTACTTC.

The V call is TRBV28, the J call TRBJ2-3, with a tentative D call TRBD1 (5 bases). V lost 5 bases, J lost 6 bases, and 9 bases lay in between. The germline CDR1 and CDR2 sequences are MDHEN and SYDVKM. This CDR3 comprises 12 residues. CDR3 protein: CASSPGPDTQYF. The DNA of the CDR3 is TGTGCCAGCAGTCCAGGGCCTGATACGCAGTATTTT. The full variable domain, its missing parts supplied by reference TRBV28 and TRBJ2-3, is DVKVTQSSRYLVKRTGEKVFLECVQDMDHENMFWYRQDPGLGLRLIYFSYDVKMKEKGDIPEGYSVSREKKERFSLILESASTNQTSMYLCASSPGPDTQYFGPGTRLTVL.

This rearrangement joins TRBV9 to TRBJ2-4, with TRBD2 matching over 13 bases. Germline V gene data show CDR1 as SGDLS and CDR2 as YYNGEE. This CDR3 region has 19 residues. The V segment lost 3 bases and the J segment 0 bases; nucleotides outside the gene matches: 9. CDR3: CASSASGLAGPLAKNIQYF. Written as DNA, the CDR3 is TGTGCCAGCAGCGCTTCGGGACTAGCGGGACCCCTAGCCAAAAACATTCAGTACTTC.

This CDR3 reads CASSQPGELFF. DNA for the CDR3: TGTGCCAGCTCACAGCCCGGGGAGCTGTTTTTT. The chain combines TRBV18 with TRBJ2-2; no definite D call. V was cut by 4 bases and J by 6 bases, with 3 bases left in between. CDR1 and CDR2 (germline): KGHSH, LQKENI. This CDR3 contains 11 residues.

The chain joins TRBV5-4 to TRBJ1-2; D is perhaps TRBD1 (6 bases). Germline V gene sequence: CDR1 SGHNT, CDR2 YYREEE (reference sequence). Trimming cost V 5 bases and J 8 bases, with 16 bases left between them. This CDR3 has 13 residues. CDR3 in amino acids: CASSRTHREGYTF. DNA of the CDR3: TGTGCCAGCAGTCGGACCCACAGGGAGGGCTACACCTTC.

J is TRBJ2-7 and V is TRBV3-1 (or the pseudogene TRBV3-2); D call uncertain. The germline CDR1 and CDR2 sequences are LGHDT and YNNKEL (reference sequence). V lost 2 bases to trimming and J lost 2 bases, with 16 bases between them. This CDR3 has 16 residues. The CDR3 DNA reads TGTGCCAGCAGCCAAAGGAGAGGCGGATTACCCTACGAGCAGTACTTC. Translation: CASSQRRGGLPYEQYF.

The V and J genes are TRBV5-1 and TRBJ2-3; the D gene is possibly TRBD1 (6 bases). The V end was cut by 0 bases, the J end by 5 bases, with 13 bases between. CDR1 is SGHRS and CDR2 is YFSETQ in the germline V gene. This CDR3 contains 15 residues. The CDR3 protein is CASSLAGVGGDTQYF. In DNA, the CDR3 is TGCGCCAGCAGCTTGGCAGGGGTGGGTGGAGATACGCAGTATTTT.

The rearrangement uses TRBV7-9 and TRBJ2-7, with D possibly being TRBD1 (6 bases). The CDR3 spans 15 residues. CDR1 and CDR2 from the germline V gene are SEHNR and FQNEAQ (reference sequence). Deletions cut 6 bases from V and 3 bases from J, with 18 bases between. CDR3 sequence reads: CASRPGAGQNYEQYF. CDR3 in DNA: TGTGCCAGCAGACCAGGAGCCGGACAGAACTACGAGCAGTACTTC.

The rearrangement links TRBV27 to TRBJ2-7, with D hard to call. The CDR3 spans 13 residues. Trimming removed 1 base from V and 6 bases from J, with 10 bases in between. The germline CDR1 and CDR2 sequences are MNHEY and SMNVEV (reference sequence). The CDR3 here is CASSLYRSGEQYF. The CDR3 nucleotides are TGTGCCAGCAGTTTATACCGGTCTGGCGAGCAGTACTTC.

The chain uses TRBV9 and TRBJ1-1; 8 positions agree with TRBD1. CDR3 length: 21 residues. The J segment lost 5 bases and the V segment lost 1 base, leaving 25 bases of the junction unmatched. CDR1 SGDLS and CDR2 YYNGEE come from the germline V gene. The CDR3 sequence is CASSVPQNDPGQALRGTEAFF. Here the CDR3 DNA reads TGTGCCAGCAGCGTACCCCAAAACGACCCGGGACAGGCTCTTAGGGGGACTGAAGCTTTCTTT.

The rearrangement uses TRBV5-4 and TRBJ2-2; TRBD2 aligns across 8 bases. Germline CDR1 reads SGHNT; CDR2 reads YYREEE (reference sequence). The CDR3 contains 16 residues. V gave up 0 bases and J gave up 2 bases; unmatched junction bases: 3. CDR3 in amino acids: CASSLGLAGNTGELFF. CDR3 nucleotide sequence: TGTGCCAGCAGCTTGGGGCTAGCGGGTAACACCGGGGAGCTGTTTTTT.

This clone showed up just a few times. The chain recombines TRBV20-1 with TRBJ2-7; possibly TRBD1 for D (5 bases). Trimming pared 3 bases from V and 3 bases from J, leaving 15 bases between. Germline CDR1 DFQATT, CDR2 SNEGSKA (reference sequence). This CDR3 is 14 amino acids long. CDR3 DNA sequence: TGCAGTGCTAGTGGGCATCAGGGTTTCTACGAGCAGTACTTC. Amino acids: CSASGHQGFYEQYF.

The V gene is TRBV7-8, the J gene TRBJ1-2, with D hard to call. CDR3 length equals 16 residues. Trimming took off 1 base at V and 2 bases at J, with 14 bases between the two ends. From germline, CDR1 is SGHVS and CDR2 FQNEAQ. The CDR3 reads CASSLGSLGLNYGYTF. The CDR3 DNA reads TGTGCCAGCAGCTTAGGATCCCTGGGCCTCAACTATGGCTACACCTTC.

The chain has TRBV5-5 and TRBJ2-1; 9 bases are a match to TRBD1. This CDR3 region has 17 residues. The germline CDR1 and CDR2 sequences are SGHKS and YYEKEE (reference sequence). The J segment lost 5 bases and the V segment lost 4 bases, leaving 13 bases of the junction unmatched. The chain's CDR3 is CASSQTSQGALDNEQFF. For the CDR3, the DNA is TGTGCCAGCAGCCAGACCTCACAGGGGGCACTTGACAATGAGCAGTTCTTC.